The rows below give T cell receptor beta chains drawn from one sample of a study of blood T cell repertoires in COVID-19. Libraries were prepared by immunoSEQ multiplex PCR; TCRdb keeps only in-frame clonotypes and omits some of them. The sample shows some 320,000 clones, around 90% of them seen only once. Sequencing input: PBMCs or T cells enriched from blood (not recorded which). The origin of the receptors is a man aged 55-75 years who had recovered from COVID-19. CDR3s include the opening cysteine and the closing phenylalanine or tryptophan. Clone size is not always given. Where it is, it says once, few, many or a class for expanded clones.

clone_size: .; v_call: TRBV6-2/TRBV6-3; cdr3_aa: CASTPGELNTGELFF
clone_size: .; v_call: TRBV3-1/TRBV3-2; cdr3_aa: CASSQVYRYNEQFF
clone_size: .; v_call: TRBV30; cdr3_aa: CAWSAGVGGYTF
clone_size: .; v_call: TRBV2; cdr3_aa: CASSEREMNTEAFF
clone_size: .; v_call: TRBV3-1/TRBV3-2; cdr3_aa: CASSQGTGQGQPQHF
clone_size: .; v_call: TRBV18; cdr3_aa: CASSPAWTGDYGYTF
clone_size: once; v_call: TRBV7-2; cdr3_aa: CASSSSGTSSGNTIYF
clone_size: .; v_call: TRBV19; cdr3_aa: CASSSQAVSYEQYF
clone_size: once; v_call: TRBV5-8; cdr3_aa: CASSLPTGRNTEAFF
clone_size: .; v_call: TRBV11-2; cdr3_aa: CASSRTSGGGTRETQYF
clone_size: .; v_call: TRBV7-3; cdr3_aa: CASSHDRGLNSYNSPLHF
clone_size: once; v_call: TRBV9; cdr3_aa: CASSPRRGGGLNEQFF
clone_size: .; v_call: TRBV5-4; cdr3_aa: CASSIGLTVLYEQYF
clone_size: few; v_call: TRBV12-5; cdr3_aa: CASGLVRNRREEQFF
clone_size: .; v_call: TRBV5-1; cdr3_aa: CASSLESGDTQYF
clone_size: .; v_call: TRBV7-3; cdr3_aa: CASSLTARPYNEQFF
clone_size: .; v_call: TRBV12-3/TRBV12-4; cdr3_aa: CASSLRGGYGYTF
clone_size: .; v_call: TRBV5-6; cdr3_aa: CASSSTSGVLETQYF
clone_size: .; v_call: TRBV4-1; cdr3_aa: CASSQGWSVDNSPLHF
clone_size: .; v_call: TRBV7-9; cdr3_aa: CASSSSGNEQFF
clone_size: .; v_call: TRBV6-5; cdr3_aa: CASRQLSSGGEQYF
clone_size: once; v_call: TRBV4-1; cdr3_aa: CASSPPLRNTEAFF
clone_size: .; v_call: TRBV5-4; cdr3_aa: CASSIDPGGNQPQHF
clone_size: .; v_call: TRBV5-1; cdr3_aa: CASSPVGALKGYGYTF
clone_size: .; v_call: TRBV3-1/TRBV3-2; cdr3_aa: CASSSTGNQPQHF
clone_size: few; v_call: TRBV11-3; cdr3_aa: CASSPRWSYEQYF
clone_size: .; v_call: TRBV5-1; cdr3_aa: CASSSRPGQGSEKLFF
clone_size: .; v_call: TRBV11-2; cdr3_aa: CASSLTGGSYGYTF
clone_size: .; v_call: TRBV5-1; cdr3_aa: CASSLGLAGYNEQFF
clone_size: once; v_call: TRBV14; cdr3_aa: CASSPIGTPDTEAFF
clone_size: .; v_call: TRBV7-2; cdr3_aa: CASSLNIYNEQFF
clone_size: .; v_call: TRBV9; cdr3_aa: CASSVGTGTSIDEQFF
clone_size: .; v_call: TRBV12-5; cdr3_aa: CASGLFQGTYSNQPQHF
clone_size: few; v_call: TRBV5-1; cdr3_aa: CASSLGTTDSYEQYF
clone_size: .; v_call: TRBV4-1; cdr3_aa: CASSQVAGVVGELFF
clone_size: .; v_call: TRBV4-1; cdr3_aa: CASSQDDTSGNTIYF
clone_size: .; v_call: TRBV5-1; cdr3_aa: CASSSSGTKTQETQYF